Given below is one T cell receptor beta chain in context. Its antigen is unidentified. PCR amplification relied on 60 Vbeta primers (plus 13 Jbeta primers). Measured with immunoSEQ multiplex PCR; TCRdb has only the in-frame clones, and not every one. The table has about 150,000 clones, 55% to 80% seen once; the top ten hold roughly 6.8%. The sample comes from a study of cytomegalovirus exposure and HLA in healthy donors. Whole-study findings and limits: Cytomegalovirus-associated status was assigned to about 170 TCR beta chains. The study dropped some indistinguishable V segments, TRBV6-2 and TRBV6-3 among them. The productive fraction for most TCR beta V segments was about 90% or about 30% in an earlier analysis.

V was clipped by 6 bases and J by 3 bases; unmatched bases: 10. Germline CDR1 is SQVTM and CDR2 is ANQGSEA. This CDR3 region has 14 residues. This TCR was recovered from a woman aged 55-70 years in good health and CMV-seropositive. Sequenced sample: PBMCs. The chain joins TRBV29-1 to TRBJ1-2; 7 nucleotides match TRBD1. Here the CDR3 reads CSVLAPGQYYGYTF. DNA of the CDR3: TGCAGCGTGCTCGCGCCGGGACAGTACTATGGCTACACCTTC.